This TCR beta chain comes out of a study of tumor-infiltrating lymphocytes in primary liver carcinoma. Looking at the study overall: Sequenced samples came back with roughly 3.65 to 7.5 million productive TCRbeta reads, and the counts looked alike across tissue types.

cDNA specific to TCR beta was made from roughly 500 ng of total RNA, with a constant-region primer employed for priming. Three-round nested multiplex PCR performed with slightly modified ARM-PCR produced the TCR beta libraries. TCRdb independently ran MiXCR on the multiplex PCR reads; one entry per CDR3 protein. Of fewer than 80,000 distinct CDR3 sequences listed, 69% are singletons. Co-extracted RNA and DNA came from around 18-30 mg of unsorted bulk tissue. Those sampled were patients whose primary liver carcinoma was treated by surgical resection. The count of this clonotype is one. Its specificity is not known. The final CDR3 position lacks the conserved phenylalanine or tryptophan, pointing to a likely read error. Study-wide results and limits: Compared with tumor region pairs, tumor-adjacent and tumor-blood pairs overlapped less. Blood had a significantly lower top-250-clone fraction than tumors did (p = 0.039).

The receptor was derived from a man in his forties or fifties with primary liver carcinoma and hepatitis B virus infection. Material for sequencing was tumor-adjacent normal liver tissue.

The CDR3 DNA reads TGTGCCAGCGGCTCCTTGGGAGGTAGCGGGAGGGCCTACAATGAGCAGTTCTCC. Translated, it gives CASGSLGGSGRAYNEQFS. This rearrangement joins TRBV7-8 to TRBJ2-1; TRBD2 agrees at 11 bases. The CDR3 sequence is 18 residues long. V was pared by 8 bases and J by 2 bases, with 14 bases of the junction left unmatched. Germline CDR1 reads SGHVS; CDR2 reads FQNEAQ.